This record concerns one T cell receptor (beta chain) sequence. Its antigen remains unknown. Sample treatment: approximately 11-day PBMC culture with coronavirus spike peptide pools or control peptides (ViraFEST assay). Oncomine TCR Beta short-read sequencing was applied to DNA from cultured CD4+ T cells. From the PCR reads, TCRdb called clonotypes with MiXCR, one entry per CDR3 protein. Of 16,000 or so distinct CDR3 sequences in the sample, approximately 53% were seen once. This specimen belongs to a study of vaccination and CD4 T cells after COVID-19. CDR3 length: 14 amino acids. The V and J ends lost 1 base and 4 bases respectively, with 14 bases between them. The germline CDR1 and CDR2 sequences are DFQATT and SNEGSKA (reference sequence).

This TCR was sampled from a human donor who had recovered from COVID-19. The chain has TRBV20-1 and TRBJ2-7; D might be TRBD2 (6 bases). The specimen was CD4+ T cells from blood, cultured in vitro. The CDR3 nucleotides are TGCAGTGCTAGAGCCCAGGCAGGGAGGTACGAGCAGTACTTC. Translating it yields CSARAQAGRYEQYF.